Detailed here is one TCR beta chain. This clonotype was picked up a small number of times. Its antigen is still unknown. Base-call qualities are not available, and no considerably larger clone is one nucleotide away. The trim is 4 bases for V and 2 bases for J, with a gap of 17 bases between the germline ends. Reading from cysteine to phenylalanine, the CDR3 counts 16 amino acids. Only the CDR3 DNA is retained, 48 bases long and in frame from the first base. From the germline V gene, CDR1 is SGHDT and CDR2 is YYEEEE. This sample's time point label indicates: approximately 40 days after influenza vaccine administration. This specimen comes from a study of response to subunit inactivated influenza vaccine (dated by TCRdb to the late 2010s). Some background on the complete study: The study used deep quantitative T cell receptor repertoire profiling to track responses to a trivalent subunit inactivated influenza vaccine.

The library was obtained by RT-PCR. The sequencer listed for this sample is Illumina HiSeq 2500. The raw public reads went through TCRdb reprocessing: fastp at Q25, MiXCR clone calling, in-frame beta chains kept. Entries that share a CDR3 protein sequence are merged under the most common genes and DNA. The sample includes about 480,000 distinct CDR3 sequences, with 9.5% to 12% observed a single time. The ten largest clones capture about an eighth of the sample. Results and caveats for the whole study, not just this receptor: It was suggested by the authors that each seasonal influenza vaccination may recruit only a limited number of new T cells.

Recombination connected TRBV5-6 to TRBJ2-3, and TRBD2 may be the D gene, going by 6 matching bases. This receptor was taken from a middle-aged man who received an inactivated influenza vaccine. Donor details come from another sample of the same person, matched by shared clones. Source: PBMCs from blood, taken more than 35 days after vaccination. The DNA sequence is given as TGTGCCAGCAGCAAACGGGAGCGGAAGATCACAGATACGCAGTATTTT. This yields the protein CASSKRERKITDTQYF.